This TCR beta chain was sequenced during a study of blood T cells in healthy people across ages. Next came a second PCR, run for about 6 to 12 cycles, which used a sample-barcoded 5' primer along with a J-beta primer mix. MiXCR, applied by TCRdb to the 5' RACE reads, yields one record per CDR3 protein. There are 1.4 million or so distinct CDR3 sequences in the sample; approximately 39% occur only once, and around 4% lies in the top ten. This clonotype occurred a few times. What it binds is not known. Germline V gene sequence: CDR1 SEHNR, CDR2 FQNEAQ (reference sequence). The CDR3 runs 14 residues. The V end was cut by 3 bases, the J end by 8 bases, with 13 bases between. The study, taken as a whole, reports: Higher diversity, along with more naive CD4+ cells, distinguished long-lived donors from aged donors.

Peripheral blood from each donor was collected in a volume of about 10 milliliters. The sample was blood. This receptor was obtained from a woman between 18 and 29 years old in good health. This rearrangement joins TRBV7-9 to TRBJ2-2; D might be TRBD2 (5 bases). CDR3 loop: CASSLPNGLGELFF. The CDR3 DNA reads TGTGCCAGCAGCTTGCCAAACGGACTGGGGGAGCTGTTTTTT.